This TCR beta chain was captured in a study of vaccination effects on CD4 cells after COVID-19. Turning to the study itself: Participants each got two BNT162b2 or mRNA-1273 vaccine doses.

CD4+ T cells specific for antigen were expanded with viral peptide pools by the ViraFEST assay before sequencing. Isolation of CD4+ T cells took place after approximately 10 days of culture. None of these healthy vaccinees had been infected with SARS-CoV-2 before vaccination. The culture medium for 1.5 million to 2 million PBMC per well included approximately 10 IU/ml IL-2 and around 9.9 ug/ml peptides. Half the medium was replaced with IL-2 medium on days 3 and 7. This clone was seen only a few times. The antigen is not known. Profiling relied on immunoSEQ multiplex PCR, and the TCRdb table lists in-frame clones only, not all of them. This table holds 60,000 to 70,000 clones, about four fifths found once. The CDR3 has 13 residues. Per the germline V gene, CDR1 is MGHRA and CDR2 is YSYEKL. V was shortened by 3 bases and J by 4 bases, with 6 bases between the two germline ends.

The TCR comes from a human donor who received a COVID-19 vaccine. The V and J genes are TRBV4-1 and TRBJ2-2; D uncertain. Sequenced here: CD4+ T cells from PBMCs cultured with HCoV-229E spike peptides, sampled before COVID-19 vaccination. CDR3 in amino acids: CASSQAFTGELFF. Here the CDR3 DNA reads TGCGCCAGCAGCCAGGCGTTCACCGGGGAGCTGTTTTTT.